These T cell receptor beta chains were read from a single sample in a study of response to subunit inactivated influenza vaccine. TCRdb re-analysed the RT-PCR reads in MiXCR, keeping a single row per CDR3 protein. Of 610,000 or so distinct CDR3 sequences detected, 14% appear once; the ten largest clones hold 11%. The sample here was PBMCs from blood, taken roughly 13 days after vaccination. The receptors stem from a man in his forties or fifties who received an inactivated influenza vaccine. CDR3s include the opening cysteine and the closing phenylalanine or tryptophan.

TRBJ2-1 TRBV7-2 CASSSSSMMTHEQFF
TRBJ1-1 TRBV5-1 CASSFSGENTEAFF
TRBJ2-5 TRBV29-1 CSGGGRQETQYF
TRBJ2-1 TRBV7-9 CASSLPGVREQFF
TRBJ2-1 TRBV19 CASSRQGNYNEQFF
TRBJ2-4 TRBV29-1 CSVEVQDKNIQYF
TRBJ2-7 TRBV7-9 CASSRRLAESYEQYF
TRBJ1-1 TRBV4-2 CASSQESRNTEAFF
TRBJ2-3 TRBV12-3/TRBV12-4 CASSLPPGRAGDTQYF
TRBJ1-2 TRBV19 CASSDTGDGGYTF
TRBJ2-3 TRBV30 CAWIPANTDTQYF
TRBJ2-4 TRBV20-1 CSARGTLWLAGEQF
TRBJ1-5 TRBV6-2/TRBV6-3 CASTDYSNQPQHF
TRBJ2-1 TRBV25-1 CVSMGPYNEQFF
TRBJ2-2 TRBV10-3 CAISERGTSGRNTGELFF
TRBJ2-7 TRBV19 CASRLRTGSSSTYEQYF
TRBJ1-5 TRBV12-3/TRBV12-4 CASSGGQPQHF
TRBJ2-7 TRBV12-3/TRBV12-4 CASRGPFPGTGAEQYF
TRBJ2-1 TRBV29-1 CSVEGLAGGYYNEQFF
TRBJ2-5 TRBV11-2 CASSPQGGRETQYF
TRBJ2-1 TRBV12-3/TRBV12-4 CASNENGGRPYNEQFF
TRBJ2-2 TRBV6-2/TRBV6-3 CASTPAGGHTGELFF
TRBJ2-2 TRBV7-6 CASSRLSLMLSDTGELFF
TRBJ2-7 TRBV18 CASSPPWLAGEQYF
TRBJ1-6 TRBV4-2 CASSQEPGQGNSPLHF
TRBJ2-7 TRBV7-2 CASSLGPNEQYF
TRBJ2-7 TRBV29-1 CSVMDRVRGGEQYF
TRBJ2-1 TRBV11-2 CASSFNLAGEGEQFF
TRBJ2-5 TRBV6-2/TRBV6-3 CASNYPGTMETQYF
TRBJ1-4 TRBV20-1 CSASKDGTTNEKLFF
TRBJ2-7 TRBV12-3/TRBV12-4 CASSLARGSFYEQYF
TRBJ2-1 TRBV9 CASSVVGTSVVNEQFF
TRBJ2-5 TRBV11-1 CASSTGTRARGLQETQYF
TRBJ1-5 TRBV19 CASIQGPLSNQPQHF
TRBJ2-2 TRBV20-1 CSARDLRQGMNTGELFF
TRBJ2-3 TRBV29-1 CSVRQGFTDTQYF
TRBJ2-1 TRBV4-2 CASSQGPEQIF
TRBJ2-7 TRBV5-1 CASSGTGPSGEQYF
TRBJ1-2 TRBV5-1 CASSLDYYGYTF
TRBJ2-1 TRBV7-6 CASSLDVGFNEQFF
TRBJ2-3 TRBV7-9 CASSLSQGAGTDTQYF
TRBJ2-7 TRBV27 CASSYTGARQYF
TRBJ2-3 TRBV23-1 CASSRSTSDFPTPPTDTQYF
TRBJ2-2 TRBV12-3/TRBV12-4 CASTLRGHLGELFF
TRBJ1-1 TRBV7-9 CASSLVGGYTEAFF
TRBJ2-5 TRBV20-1 CSARQGTETQYF
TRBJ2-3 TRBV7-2 CASSLYSAADTQYF
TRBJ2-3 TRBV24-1 CATGAAYTQYF
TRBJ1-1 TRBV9 CASSVGGTLGNTEAFF
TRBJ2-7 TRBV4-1 CASSQQGTDEQYF
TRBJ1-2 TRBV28 CASSEGGVGYGYTF
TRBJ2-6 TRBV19 CASSFRSGANVLTF
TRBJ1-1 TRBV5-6 CASSLARGRLAEAFF
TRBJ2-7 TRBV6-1 CASSFGLSSSYEQYF
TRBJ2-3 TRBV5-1 CASSLETLDTQYF
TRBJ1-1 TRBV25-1 CASTRGTANTEAFF